Shown below are 32 T cell receptor beta chains from a single sample sequenced in a study of cytomegalovirus exposure and HLA in healthy donors. In the PCR, 60 Vbeta and 13 Jbeta primers were used. Sequencing used immunoSEQ multiplex PCR; TCRdb keeps in-frame clones, though not all of them. In total, the table holds approximately 140,000 clones. Sequencing used PBMCs. The receptors here all came from a woman aged 40 to 50 in good health and CMV-seronegative.

The chain couples TRBV27 to TRBJ2-2; 10 bases line up with TRBD2. In germline, CDR1 is MNHEY, CDR2 SMNVEV (reference sequence). CDR3 length: 21 residues. J lost 2 bases, V lost 2 bases, and 17 bases had no gene match. CDR3 DNA: TGTGCCAGCAGTTTACCCCACCACCGGGCTAGCGGGGGCACAAACACCGGGGAGCTGTTTTTT. Translation gives CASSLPHHRASGGTNTGELFF.

This chain uses TRBV19 with TRBJ1-2; D is ambiguous. This CDR3 has 14 amino acids. V was cut by 1 base and J by 3 bases, with 9 bases left in between. CDR1 and CDR2 (germline): LNHDA, SQIVND (reference sequence). The CDR3 is CASSIGAEYYGYTF. CDR3 coding DNA: TGTGCCAGTAGTATAGGTGCCGAGTACTATGGCTACACCTTC.

The chain uses TRBV5-4 and TRBJ1-2, with 7 positions matching TRBD1. CDR1 is SGHNT, CDR2 YYREEE, per germline (reference sequence). V lost 4 bases and J lost 5; bases outside the gene matches: 11. The CDR3 is 15 residues long. CDR3 sequence: CASSTGTADQYGYTF. In DNA, the CDR3 is TGTGCCAGCAGCACCGGGACAGCGGACCAATATGGCTACACCTTC.

V and J are TRBV28 and TRBJ1-2, with D possibly TRBD1 on 6 matching bases. Germline V gene sequence: CDR1 MDHEN, CDR2 SYDVKM. This CDR3 comprises 13 residues. Trimming removed 7 bases at V and 6 bases at J, with 15 bases between. The CDR3 loop reads CASTLRQGNGYTF. DNA for the CDR3: TGTGCCAGCACGCTAAGGCAGGGGAATGGCTACACCTTC.

The genes are TRBV6-4 and TRBJ2-5, with TRBD2 identical over 9 bases. The CDR3 is made up of 15 amino acids. Trimming at V came to 7 bases and at J to 4 bases, leaving 10 bases not matched to a gene. Germline CDR1 and CDR2: MRHNA and SNTAGT. DNA for the CDR3: TGTGCCAGCATGATGGGGACTAGCTGGTCAGAGACCCAGTACTTC. Amino acid sequence: CASMMGTSWSETQYF.

V and J are TRBV6-1 and TRBJ1-5; 8 bases align to TRBD1. CDR1 and CDR2 (germline): MNHNS, SASEGT. This CDR3 is 14 amino acids long. With 1 base clipped from V and 5 bases from J, the junction kept 1 base outside the gene matches. CDR3 sequence (DNA): TGTGCCAGCAGTGAAGACAGGGGGTATCAGCCCCAGCATTTT. It translates to CASSEDRGYQPQHF.

V is TRBV4-3 and J is TRBJ1-2, with D unresolved. The CDR3 is made up of 13 amino acids. The V end was cut by 2 bases, the J end by 10 bases, with 14 bases between. CDR1 and CDR2 from the germline V gene are LGHNA and YSLEER. Written as DNA, the CDR3 is TGCGCCAGCAGCCAATGGCAGTCCCTGGTCTACACCTTC. Its protein product is CASSQWQSLVYTF.

The chain combines TRBV5-1 with TRBJ1-1, with 10 bases that match TRBD1. The CDR3 consists of 16 residues. Germline CDR1 and CDR2: SGHRS and YFSETQ. V lost 3 bases and J lost 0; bases outside the gene matches: 5. For the CDR3, the DNA is TGCGCCAGCAGCTGGATGACAGGGGGCCTGAACACTGAAGCTTTCTTT. Protein: CASSWMTGGLNTEAFF.

V and J are TRBV27 and TRBJ1-1, with D perhaps matching TRBD1 (6 bases). V was cut by 2 bases and J by 6 bases, with 16 bases left in between. Germline assignment: CDR1 MNHEY and CDR2 SMNVEV (reference sequence). The CDR3 consists of 15 residues. The CDR3 sequence: CASSLISGARAEAFF. The CDR3 DNA reads TGTGCCAGCAGTTTAATATCAGGGGCGAGGGCTGAAGCTTTCTTT.

The V gene is TRBV4-3, the J gene TRBJ1-5; a weak D match, TRBD1 (6 bases). The CDR3 sequence is 13 residues long. Germline V gene lookup returns CDR1 LGHNA and CDR2 YSLEER. V lost 4 bases, J lost 10 bases, and 14 bases lay in between. This chain's CDR3 is CASSRTGSRPQHF. The DNA for the CDR3 is TGCGCCAGCAGCCGAACAGGGTCCCGACCCCAGCATTTT.

The chain recombines TRBV7-9 with TRBJ1-1, with TRBD1 matching 9 bases. Germline V CDR1 and CDR2: SEHNR, FQNEAQ (reference sequence). J lost 3 bases, V lost 3 bases, and 2 bases had no gene match. The CDR3 runs 14 residues. CDR3 sequence: CASSFGQGYTEAFF. Written as DNA, the CDR3 is TGTGCCAGCAGCTTCGGACAGGGGTACACTGAAGCTTTCTTT.

The chain combines TRBV5-1 with TRBJ1-2; 7 bases match TRBD1. Germline V gene sequence: CDR1 SGHRS, CDR2 YFSETQ. The CDR3 loop spans 14 amino acids. V was pared by 1 base and J by 3 bases, with 3 bases of the junction left unmatched. CDR3 DNA: TGCGCCAGCAGCTTGACAGGGGCGGACTATGGCTACACCTTC. Translating gives CASSLTGADYGYTF.

This sequence joins TRBV6-5 and TRBJ1-1; 10 bases are shared with TRBD1. V lost 7 bases, J lost 9 bases, and 8 bases stayed unmatched. The CDR3 is 13 amino acids. Germline V CDR1 and CDR2: MNHEY, SVGAGI. Written as DNA, the CDR3 is TGTGCCAGCACTCTGGGGACAGGGGTAAAAGCTTTCTTT. Its protein is CASTLGTGVKAFF.

This chain joins TRBV7-2 and TRBJ2-1, with 13 nucleotides matching TRBD2. The CDR3 loop spans 16 amino acids. V shed 3 bases, J shed 2 bases, and the junction held 1 base outside the gene matches. CDR1 is SGHTA, CDR2 FQGNSA, per germline. The CDR3 loop reads CASSFTSGGAYNEQFF. CDR3 nucleotide sequence: TGTGCCAGCAGCTTCACTAGCGGGGGGGCCTACAATGAGCAGTTCTTC.

This chain links TRBV2 with TRBJ2-5; no clear D. The last part of the DNA fits TRBJ2-7 better; the J call may be wrong. CDR1 and CDR2 from the germline V gene are SNHLY and FYNNEI. This CDR3 comprises 12 residues. The CDR3 sequence is CASKTYSYEQYF. The CDR3 coding sequence is TGTGCCAGCAAAACCTATAGCTACGAGCAGTACTTC.

The chain links TRBV18 to TRBJ1-1; 10 bases are shared with TRBD1. CDR1 KGHSH and CDR2 LQKENI come from the germline V gene. Trimming at V came to 4 bases and at J to 1 base, leaving 6 bases not matched to a gene. The CDR3 is 16 residues long. The CDR3 reads CASSLGTGATNTEAFF. The CDR3 DNA reads as TGTGCCAGCTCACTGGGGACAGGGGCAACGAACACTGAAGCTTTCTTT.

This chain uses TRBV6-1 with TRBJ1-2; D is uncertain. This CDR3 has 13 residues. Looked up from germline, CDR1 is MNHNS and CDR2 is SASEGT. V lost 7 bases and J 7 bases, leaving 16 bases between the germline ends. The CDR3 region has the DNA TGTGCCAGCAATCGACTAGACCTCGGTGGCTACACCTTC. Amino acid sequence: CASNRLDLGGYTF.

CDR3 sequence: CASSPQGGGTDTQYF. The CDR3 region has the DNA TGTGCCAGCAGCCCACAGGGGGGAGGCACAGATACGCAGTATTTT. V usage is TRBV7-2 and J usage is TRBJ2-3; TRBD1 agrees at 8 bases. Germline V gene data show CDR1 as SGHTA and CDR2 as FQGNSA. CDR3 length equals 15 residues. J was trimmed by 1 base and V by 5 bases; bases with no gene match: 5.

The V call is TRBV7-2, the J call TRBJ1-6; maybe TRBD1 (5 bases). Germline CDR1 is SGHTA and CDR2 is FQGNSA. The CDR3 is made up of 14 amino acids. Trimming left V 2 bases short and J 9 bases short, with 11 bases between. This CDR3 reads CASSLFGGGSPLHF. CDR3 bases: TGTGCCAGCAGCTTATTCGGGGGAGGTTCACCCCTCCACTTT.

The rearrangement uses TRBV29-1 and TRBJ1-1; D might be TRBD1 (6 bases). V was cut by 4 bases and J by 1 base, with 10 bases left in between. The germline CDR1 and CDR2 sequences are SQVTM and ANQGSEA. The CDR3 contains 13 residues. CDR3 sequence: CSVANRENTEAFF. CDR3 in DNA: TGCAGCGTTGCCAACAGGGAGAACACTGAAGCTTTCTTT.

This rearrangement joins TRBV5-8 to TRBJ2-1; no reliable D call. The germline gives CDR1 SGHTS, CDR2 YDEGEE. The CDR3 is 15 amino acids. V was trimmed by 0 bases and J by 4 bases, leaving 11 bases between them. CDR3 nucleotides: TGTGCCAGCAGCTTGGGGCAGACATCATACAATGAGCAGTTCTTC. It yields the protein CASSLGQTSYNEQFF.

The genes are TRBV7-3 and TRBJ1-1; the D is unclear. V shed 6 bases and J shed 4 bases, with 15 bases lying between them. The germline gives CDR1 SGHTA, CDR2 FQGTGA. This CDR3 region has 14 residues. DNA of the CDR3: TGTGCCAGCAGACATCAGGTCGGGGTCACTGAAGCTTTCTTT. Amino acids: CASRHQVGVTEAFF.

The genes are TRBV7-3 and TRBJ2-5; TRBD2 agrees at 8 bases. The length of the CDR3 is 15 residues. The J segment lost 7 bases and the V segment lost 2 bases, leaving 9 bases of the junction unmatched. In germline, CDR1 is SGHTA, CDR2 FQGTGA. The CDR3, as DNA: TGTGCCAGCAGCTTAGGCGGGGGGCTATACGGGACCCAGTACTTC. This codes for CASSLGGGLYGTQYF.

The chain joins TRBV4-1 to TRBJ2-2; 11 positions agree with TRBD2. CDR1 and CDR2 from the germline V gene are MGHRA and YSYEKL. With V trimmed by 4 bases and J by 6 bases, 13 bases remained unmatched. This CDR3 has 18 amino acids. CDR3 loop: CASSLTTSGGPKSGELFF. DNA for the CDR3: TGCGCCAGCAGCCTCACAACTAGCGGGGGCCCGAAGTCCGGGGAGCTGTTTTTT.

A note on this clone: Here the CDR3 omits its conserved ending phenylalanine or tryptophan, so a read error is the likely source. The chain combines TRBV14 with TRBJ1-6; 9 nucleotides line up with TRBD1. The CDR3 runs 14 residues. CDR1 and CDR2 from the germline V gene are SGHDN and FVKESK. V shed 3 bases and J 9 bases; nucleotides not matched to a gene: 3. Written as DNA, the CDR3 is TGTGCCAGCAGCCACGGGACAGGGTCTTCACCCCTCCACCTT. Amino acid sequence: CASSHGTGSSPLHL.

The V call is TRBV7-6, the J call TRBJ1-2; weak D call: TRBD1 (6 bases). Per the germline V gene, CDR1 is SGHVS and CDR2 is FNYEAQ. Trimming took off 0 bases at V and 4 bases at J, with 9 bases between the two ends. This CDR3 has 14 residues. The CDR3 region is CASSLAGATYGYTF. CDR3 sequence (DNA): TGTGCCAGCAGCTTAGCGGGGGCGACCTATGGCTACACCTTC.

J is TRBJ1-4 and V is TRBV19; D call uncertain. CDR1 is LNHDA, CDR2 SQIVND, per germline (reference sequence). V was shortened by 5 bases and J by 4 bases, with 11 bases between the two germline ends. CDR3 length: 14 amino acids. The CDR3 nucleotides read TGTGCCAGTAGTCTAACGGGAAGTAATGAAAAACTGTTTTTT. This encodes CASSLTGSNEKLFF.

The genes are TRBV12-5 and TRBJ1-2, with D possibly TRBD1 on 5 matching bases. Trimming cost V 4 bases and J 6 bases, with 9 bases left between them. Germline V gene sequence: CDR1 LGHNT, CDR2 FRNRAP. CDR3 length: 12 residues. In DNA, the CDR3 is TGTGCTAGTGGTTCTCCAGGGAATGGCTACACCTTC. Translated, it gives CASGSPGNGYTF.

The CDR3 DNA reads TGTGCCAGCAGTTCTCCCCCAGATACGCAGTATTTT. Amino acids: CASSSPPDTQYF. The gene calls are TRBV28 and TRBJ2-3, with D hard to call. The CDR3 contains 12 residues. Germline V gene data show CDR1 as MDHEN and CDR2 as SYDVKM. V was trimmed by 4 bases and J by 4 bases, leaving 6 bases between them.

V usage is TRBV6-1 and J usage is TRBJ1-5; 7 bases fit TRBD1. CDR3 length: 22 residues. The junction had 23 bases not matched to a gene; V was cut back by 2 bases and J by 1 base. Germline loops: CDR1 MNHNS, CDR2 SASEGT. This CDR3 is CASSEPLGWTNRAGGSNQPQHF. The CDR3 DNA reads TGTGCCAGCAGTGAACCTCTCGGGTGGACGAATCGGGCAGGGGGGAGCAATCAGCCCCAGCATTTT.

The V gene is TRBV28, the J gene TRBJ2-3, with a weak D call TRBD1 (5 bases). The ends were cut back, 6 bases at V and 0 bases at J, with 13 bases in the middle. Germline CDR1 and CDR2: MDHEN and SYDVKM. This CDR3 comprises 15 residues. In DNA form, the CDR3 reads TGTGCCAGCAGCCTTAGGACACAAAGCACAGATACGCAGTATTTT. This gives the protein CASSLRTQSTDTQYF.

V usage is TRBV7-9 and J usage is TRBJ1-2, with D unresolved. This CDR3 region has 16 residues. V shed 5 bases and J shed 0 bases, with 16 bases lying between them. Germline V gene data show CDR1 as SEHNR and CDR2 as FQNEAQ (reference sequence). The DNA for the CDR3 is TGTGCCAGCAGCGTGGGAGGGATCGCGGCTAACTATGGCTACACCTTC. Translation gives CASSVGGIAANYGYTF.